The clone carrying this TCR beta chain was detected only a few times. Method: immunoSEQ multiplex PCR; TCRdb's copy keeps in-frame clones and lacks some. Here the sample spans some 170,000 clones, 80% to 90% being singletons. The germline CDR1 and CDR2 sequences are SGDLS and YYNGEE. The CDR3 covers 15 residues. V lost 3 bases and J lost 2, with 14 bases in between. The data are from a study of blood T cell repertoires in COVID-19. J is TRBJ1-2 and V is TRBV9; D gene unclear. The sequence was collected from a man aged 50 to 59 who had recovered from COVID-19. Sequencing input: PBMCs or T cells enriched from blood (not recorded which). CDR3 bases: TGTGCCAGCAGCGCTCTATCGGGAGTCAACTATGGCTACACCTTC. This translates into CASSALSGVNYGYTF.